The 15 T cell receptor beta chains given below trace back to one sample, sequenced in a study of spatial heterogeneity in lung cancer. TCRdb re-derived calls from the 5' RACE reads in MiXCR, one entry per CDR3 protein. The table lists 9,500 to 15,000 distinct CDR3 sequences, about 6% of them singletons. Time point of the sample: sample taken at primary tumor resection. Whole RNA was taken from tumor, nontumor lung or frozen PBMC; it was then sequenced unsorted. Sequences were derived from normal lung tissue next to the tumor, sampled at surgery. The receptors were sampled from a male donor with early-stage non-small cell lung cancer.

This clonotype was seen repeatedly, ten times or more. V usage is TRBV6-5 and J usage is TRBJ2-7; D possibly matches TRBD1 or TRBD2 (5 bases each). The CDR3 runs 16 residues. CDR1 is MNHEY and CDR2 is SVGAGI in the germline V gene. The V gene lost 5 bases and the J gene lost 0 bases, with 17 bases spanning the gap. For the CDR3, the DNA is TGTGCCAGCAGTCCGAACTGGCCAGGGAGCTCCTACGAGCAGTACTTC. Encoded protein: CASSPNWPGSSYEQYF.

This clonotype was counted many times. V and J are TRBV10-3 and TRBJ1-1; 11 nucleotides match TRBD1. V dropped 5 bases and J dropped 6; count of bases not matched to a gene: 2. CDR3 length equals 13 residues. The germline V gene has CDR1 ENHRY and CDR2 SYGVKD. The CDR3 spells CAISPGQGAEAFF. In DNA, the CDR3 is TGTGCCATCAGTCCGGGACAGGGGGCTGAAGCTTTCTTT.

This clonotype showed up just a few times. V usage is TRBV20-1 and J usage is TRBJ2-3; 7 nucleotides align to TRBD2. The V gene end was trimmed by 6 bases and the J gene end by 0 bases; junction bases not matched to a gene: 6. Germline CDR1 is DFQATT and CDR2 is SNEGSKA (reference sequence). The CDR3 sequence is 14 residues long. The CDR3 here is CSAEAGLSTDTQYF. CDR3 nucleotides: TGCAGTGCGGAAGCGGGGCTTAGCACAGATACGCAGTATTTT.

This clonotype was counted ten times or more. The chain employs TRBV5-1 and TRBJ2-7; unclear D gene. With 7 bases removed from V and 1 base from J, the gap between germline ends came to 18 bases. Germline V gene lookup returns CDR1 SGHRS and CDR2 YFSETQ. CDR3 length: 15 amino acids. For the CDR3, the DNA is TGCGCCAGCTCCGGATCGGAGTCTGGGTCCTACGAGCAGTACTTC. It specifies CASSGSESGSYEQYF.

In this sample, this clonotype turned up many times. The rearrangement uses TRBV6-5 and TRBJ1-2; unclear D gene. V gave up 7 bases and J gave up 8 bases, with 17 bases separating them. The CDR3 spans 13 residues. CDR1 and CDR2 (germline): MNHEY, SVGAGI. CDR3 DNA sequence: TGTGCCAGCACCCCGGGAGCCTCGAGAGGCTACACCTTC. Its protein is CASTPGASRGYTF.

This clonotype was picked up many times. CDR3 amino acids: CASSHRDEGTDTQYF. CDR3 sequence (DNA): TGTGCCAGCAGCCACCGAGATGAGGGGACAGATACGCAGTATTTT. The genes are TRBV12-3 or TRBV12-4 and TRBJ2-3; D possibly uses TRBD1 or TRBD2 (5 bases each). Trimming took off 6 bases at V and 3 bases at J, with 16 bases between the two ends. CDR3 size: 15 residues.

This clonotype was observed many times. J is TRBJ2-2 and V is TRBV29-1, with D possibly matching TRBD2 (6 bases). The germline V gene encodes CDR1 SQVTM and CDR2 ANQGSEA. The CDR3 contains 15 residues. Trimming took 5 bases from V and 0 from J, leaving 13 bases between them. The CDR3 here is CSVSLTGANTGELFF. CDR3 bases: TGCAGCGTTTCTCTGACGGGAGCGAACACCGGGGAGCTGTTTTTT.

This clonotype was seen ten or more times. This rearrangement joins TRBV7-2 to TRBJ2-7; the D call may be TRBD1 or TRBD2 (5 bases each). The CDR3 sequence is 14 residues long. Trimming removed 4 bases from V and 3 bases from J, with 13 bases in between. Germline assignment: CDR1 SGHTA and CDR2 FQGNSA. CDR3 coding DNA: TGTGCCAGCAGCTCGACCGGGACGGACTACGAGCAGTACTTC. Protein: CASSSTGTDYEQYF.

By share of the sample, this clonotype is medium-sized. The chain couples TRBV6-6 to TRBJ1-5; TRBD1 might be the D (5 bases). Trimming left V 2 bases short and J 15 bases short, with 23 bases between. This CDR3 spans 15 amino acids. Germline lookup yields CDR1 MNHNY and CDR2 SVGAGI (reference sequence). For the CDR3, the DNA is TGTGCCAGCAGTTACGACAGCAGTCTTGGGGGGACGACGCATTTT. This translates into CASSYDSSLGGTTHF.

This clonotype appeared many times. J is TRBJ2-3 and V is TRBV11-2; D is undetermined. V was pared by 8 bases and J by 2 bases, with 11 bases between. The CDR3 loop spans 13 amino acids. Germline V gene lookup returns CDR1 SGHAT and CDR2 FQNNGV. The CDR3 loop is CASSARTTDTQYF. CDR3 nucleotides: TGTGCCAGCTCGGCTCGGACCACAGATACGCAGTATTTT.

The sample holds many counts of this clonotype. The CDR3, as DNA: TGTGCCAGCCAAAGGGGCAGTTCGAACACCGGGGAGCTGTTTTTT. It codes for CASQRGSSNTGELFF. The rearrangement links TRBV19 to TRBJ2-2; weak D call: TRBD1 (5 bases). Germline V gene data show CDR1 as LNHDA and CDR2 as SQIVND (reference sequence). The CDR3 runs 15 residues. V lost 9 bases and J 0 bases, leaving 14 bases between the germline ends.

In this sample, this clonotype turned up a few times. The rearrangement uses TRBV30 and TRBJ2-2, with TRBD2 matching 9 bases. This CDR3 spans 16 amino acids. J was trimmed by 4 bases and V by 2 bases; bases with no gene match: 8. Germline assignment: CDR1 GTSNPN and CDR2 SVGIG (reference sequence). The CDR3 here is CAWSLGASGTTGELFF. The CDR3 coding sequence is TGTGCCTGGAGTCTTGGGGCTAGCGGGACCACCGGGGAGCTGTTTTTT.

This clonotype was recorded a few times. This chain connects TRBV7-8 to TRBJ2-2; weak D call: TRBD2 (5 bases). Germline lookup yields CDR1 SGHVS and CDR2 FQNEAQ. The CDR3 is 15 amino acids. V lost 3 bases to trimming and J lost 4 bases, with 12 bases between them. CDR3 coding DNA: TGTGCCAGCAGCTTGTCTCCCGGGGTCACCGGGGAGCTGTTTTTT. This gives the protein CASSLSPGVTGELFF.

This clonotype was observed many times. This chain joins TRBV5-6 and TRBJ2-7; D is unclear. This CDR3 region has 12 residues. With 0 bases removed from V and 7 bases from J, the gap between germline ends came to 8 bases. In germline, CDR1 is SGHDT, CDR2 YYEEEE. CDR3: CASSLGTWEQYF. In nucleotides, the CDR3 is TGTGCCAGCAGCTTGGGGACGTGGGAGCAGTACTTC.

This clonotype was seen ten or more times. This sequence joins TRBV11-2 and TRBJ1-2; TRBD1 is a possible D gene (5 bases). Germline CDR1 SGHAT, CDR2 FQNNGV. V shed 1 base and J shed 8 bases, with 14 bases lying between them. The CDR3 has 14 amino acids. This CDR3 is CASSLVGRVQGYTF. Here the CDR3 DNA reads TGTGCCAGCAGCTTAGTAGGCAGGGTGCAAGGCTACACCTTC.